The clone carrying this T cell receptor (beta chain) has only a few counts. This entry comes from a study of blood T cells in healthy people across ages. V lost 5 bases and J lost 1, with 12 bases in between. This CDR3 has 15 amino acids. The germline CDR1 and CDR2 sequences are SEHNR and FQNEAQ (reference sequence). A second PCR, run for about 7 to 11 cycles, used a sample-barcoded 5' primer plus a J-beta primer mix. Every cDNA was tagged by a template-switch adaptor with 12 random nucleotides. Via MiXCR, TCRdb re-called the 5' RACE reads, giving one row per CDR3 protein. Altogether around 1,900,000 distinct CDR3 sequences are present, 30% to 40% being singletons, with the ten largest covering roughly 23%.

This sequence originates from a human donor in good health. The chain links TRBV7-9 to TRBJ2-1, with D tentatively TRBD1 or TRBD2 (5 bases each). Specimen: blood. DNA for the CDR3: TGTGCCAGCAGCATCACGGGGCTTTCCTACAATGAGCAGTTCTTC. Translation gives CASSITGLSYNEQFF.